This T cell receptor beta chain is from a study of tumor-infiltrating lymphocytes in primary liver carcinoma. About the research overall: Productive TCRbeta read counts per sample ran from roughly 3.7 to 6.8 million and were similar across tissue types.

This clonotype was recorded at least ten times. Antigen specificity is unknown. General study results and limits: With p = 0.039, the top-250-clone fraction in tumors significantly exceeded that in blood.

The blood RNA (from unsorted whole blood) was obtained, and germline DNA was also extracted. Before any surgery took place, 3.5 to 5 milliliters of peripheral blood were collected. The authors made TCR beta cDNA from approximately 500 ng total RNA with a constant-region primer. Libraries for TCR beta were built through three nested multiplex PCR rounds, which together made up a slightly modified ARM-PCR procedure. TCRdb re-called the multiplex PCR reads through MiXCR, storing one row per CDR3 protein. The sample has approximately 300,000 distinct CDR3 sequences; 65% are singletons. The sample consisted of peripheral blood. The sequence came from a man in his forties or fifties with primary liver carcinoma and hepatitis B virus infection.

In nucleotides, the CDR3 is TGCGCCAGCAGTCAGGTCCAAGCGGCCTACGAGCAGTACTTC. Translating gives CASSQVQAAYEQYF. The chain is built from TRBV4-1 and TRBJ2-7, with D possibly TRBD2 on 5 matching bases. V was cut by 6 bases and J by 2 bases, with 14 bases left in between. CDR3 length: 14 residues. In germline, CDR1 is MGHRA, CDR2 YSYEKL.